The T cell receptor beta chain under discussion was sequenced for a study of blood T cell repertoires in COVID-19. Assay: immunoSEQ multiplex PCR; the TCRdb copy retains only in-frame clones and omits some. Of roughly 200,000 clones in the sample, around nine tenths were seen once. Per the germline V gene, CDR1 is SGHAT and CDR2 is FQDESV (reference sequence). V gave up 5 bases and J gave up 5 bases, with 21 bases separating them. The CDR3 runs 16 residues. The TCR originated in a man aged 35-49 years with active or convalescent COVID-19. Material: peripheral blood. This chain uses TRBV11-1 with TRBJ1-1; a weak D match, TRBD1 (6 bases). The CDR3 DNA is TGTGCCAGCAGCCCACAGGGTTCCCAGCAAAATACTGAAGCTTTCTTT. Translation gives CASSPQGSQQNTEAFF.